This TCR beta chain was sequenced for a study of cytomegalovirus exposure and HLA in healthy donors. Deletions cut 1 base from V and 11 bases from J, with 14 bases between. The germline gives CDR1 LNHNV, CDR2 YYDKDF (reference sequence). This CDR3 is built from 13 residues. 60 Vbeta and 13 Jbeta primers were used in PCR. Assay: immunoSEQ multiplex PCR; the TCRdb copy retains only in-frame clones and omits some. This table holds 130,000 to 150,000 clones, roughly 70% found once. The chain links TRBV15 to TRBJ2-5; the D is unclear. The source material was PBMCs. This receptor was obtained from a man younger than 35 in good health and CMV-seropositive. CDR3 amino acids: CATSRVPFGEQYF. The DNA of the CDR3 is TGTGCCACCAGCAGAGTCCCTTTTGGAGAGCAGTACTTC.